This TCR beta chain came from a study of OX40 agonist ivuxolimab in advanced cancers. Study outcomes and limitations: Clonal expansion in partial responders at 0.1-3.0 mg/kg ranked among the lowest.

Turning to this clone: As yet, its antigen is unknown.

Assay: immunoSEQ multiplex PCR; the TCRdb copy retains only in-frame clones and omits some. The data contain roughly 100,000 clones, about 90% of them singletons. The germline V and J ends were trimmed by 6 bases and 8 bases, with 31 bases remaining between them. There are 18 residues in the CDR3. Looked up from germline, CDR1 is MNHNS and CDR2 is SASEGT. This specimen consisted of CD4+ or CD8+ T cells sorted from blood, obtained in a trial of the OX40 agonist ivuxolimab. V and J are TRBV6-1 and TRBJ1-2; D is perhaps TRBD1 (6 bases). This clonotype originated in an adult with an advanced solid tumor such as melanoma, head and neck, liver or kidney cancer. The CDR3 protein is CASSEILQGEAIVGGYTF. The CDR3 region has the DNA TGTGCCAGCAGCGAAATACTACAGGGAGAAGCCATTGTGGGGGGCTACACCTTC.